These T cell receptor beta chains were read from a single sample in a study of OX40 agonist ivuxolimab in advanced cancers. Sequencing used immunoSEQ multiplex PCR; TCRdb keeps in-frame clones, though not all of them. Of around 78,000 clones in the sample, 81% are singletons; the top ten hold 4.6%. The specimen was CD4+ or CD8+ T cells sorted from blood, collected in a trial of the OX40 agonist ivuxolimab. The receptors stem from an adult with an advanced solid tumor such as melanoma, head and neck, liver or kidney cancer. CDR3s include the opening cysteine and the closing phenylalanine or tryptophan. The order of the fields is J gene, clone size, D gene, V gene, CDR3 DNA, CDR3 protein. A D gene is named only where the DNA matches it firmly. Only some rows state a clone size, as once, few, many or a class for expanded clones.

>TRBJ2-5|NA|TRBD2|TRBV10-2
TGCGCCAGCAGACTAGCGGGGGAAGAGACCCAGTACTTC
CASRLAGEETQYF
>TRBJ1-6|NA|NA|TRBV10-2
TGCGCCAGCAGTTACTCGGGGGATTCACCCCTCCACTTT
CASSYSGDSPLHF
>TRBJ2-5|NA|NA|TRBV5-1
TGCGCCAGCAGCTTCTCCGGGGCACGCGAGGAGACCCAGTACTTC
CASSFSGAREETQYF
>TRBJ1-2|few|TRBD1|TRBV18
TGTGCCAGCTCACCCCCAGGTAACCAGGGGGCGTGGGGCTACACCTTC
CASSPPGNQGAWGYTF
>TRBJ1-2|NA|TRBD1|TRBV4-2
TGTGCCAGCAGCTTTTGGGACAGGGGTACTAACTATGGCTACACCTTC
CASSFWDRGTNYGYTF
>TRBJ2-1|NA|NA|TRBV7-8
TGTGCCAGCAGCGCGGGGATTCCTACCTACAATGAGCAGTTCTTC
CASSAGIPTYNEQFF
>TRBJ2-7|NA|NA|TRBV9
TGTGCCAGCAGCGTACGGTTCATGTGGGGGGGCGGAAATAAGGCCTACGAGCAGTACTTC
CASSVRFMWGGGNKAYEQYF
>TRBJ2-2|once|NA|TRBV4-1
TGCGCCAGCAGCCAAGACCAGGCAAGTCCCGGGGAGCTGTTTTTT
CASSQDQASPGELFF
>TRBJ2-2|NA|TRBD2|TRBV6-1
TGTGCCAGCAGTGAATTTCGGGGAGGTTTTCTAGCGGGATCAACCGGGGAGCTGTTTTTT
CASSEFRGGFLAGSTGELFF
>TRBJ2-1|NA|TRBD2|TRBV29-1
TGCAGCGTTACCCCCGGGACTAGCGGGGGCAATGAGCAGTTCTTC
CSVTPGTSGGNEQFF
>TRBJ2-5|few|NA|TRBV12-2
TGTGCAAGTCGCTTATCCGCGACAGGGGGGGAAGAGACCCAGTACTTC
CASRLSATGGEETQYF
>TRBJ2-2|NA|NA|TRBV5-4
TGTGCCAGCAGTTATATTCCTCGAACGAACACCGGGGAGCTGTTTTTT
CASSYIPRTNTGELFF
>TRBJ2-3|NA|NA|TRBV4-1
TGCGCCAGCAGCCAAGACAGGGCGGGGACGAGCACAGATACGCAGTATTTT
CASSQDRAGTSTDTQYF
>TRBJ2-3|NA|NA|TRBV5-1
TGCGCCAGCAGCTCCCGTCTAGCAGATACGCAGTATTTT
CASSSRLADTQYF
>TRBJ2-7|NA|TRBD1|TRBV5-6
TGTGCCAGCAGCTTTAGGGGGCAGTCCCTCTACGAGCAGTACTTC
CASSFRGQSLYEQYF
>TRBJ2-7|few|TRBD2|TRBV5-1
TGCGCCAGCAGCCTGTTTGCGGGAGCTCCTTACGAGCAGTACTTC
CASSLFAGAPYEQYF
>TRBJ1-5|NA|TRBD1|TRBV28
TGTGCCAGCACCTTCCCGCGGGACAGGGCCCCTAATCAGCCCCAGCATTTT
CASTFPRDRAPNQPQHF
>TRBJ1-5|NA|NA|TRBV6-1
TGTGCCAGCAGTGACTCCGGGAGAAATCAGCCCCAGCATTTT
CASSDSGRNQPQHF
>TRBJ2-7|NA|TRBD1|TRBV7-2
TGTGCCAGCAGTCAAGGTGGGACAGGGCCCTACGAGCAGTACTTC
CASSQGGTGPYEQYF
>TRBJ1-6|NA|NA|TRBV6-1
TGTGCCAGCAAGCCCGTGGACCGGGACGCGTCACCCCTCCACTTT
CASKPVDRDASPLHF
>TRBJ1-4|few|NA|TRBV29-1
TGCAGCGCGATGAGTGAAAAACTGTTTTTT
CSAMSEKLFF
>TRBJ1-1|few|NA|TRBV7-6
TGTGCCAGCAGCTTATGGACAGCGAACACTGAAGCTTTCTTT
CASSLWTANTEAFF
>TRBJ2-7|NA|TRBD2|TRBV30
TGTGCCTGGAGGCTAGCGGGAGGGCCGGGCGAGCAGTACTTC
CAWRLAGGPGEQYF
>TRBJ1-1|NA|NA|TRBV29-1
TGCAGCGTCTCCATTTCGGGCGGGAACACTGAAGCTTTCTTT
CSVSISGGNTEAFF
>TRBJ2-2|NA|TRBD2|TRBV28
TGTGCCAGCAGTGATCGTAGCGGGAGGGCCGACACCGGGGAGCTGTTTTTT
CASSDRSGRADTGELFF
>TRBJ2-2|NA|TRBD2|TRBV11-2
TGTGCCAGCACACCGATCGGGGGGATAGCCGGGGAGCTGTTTTTT
CASTPIGGIAGELFF
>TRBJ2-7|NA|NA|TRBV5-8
TGTGCCAGCAGCCTTACCGGGAGTTCCTACGAGCAGTACTTC
CASSLTGSSYEQYF
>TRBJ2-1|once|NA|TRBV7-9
TGTGCCAGCAGCTTACCTAGCAGAGGGGATGAGCAGTTCTTC
CASSLPSRGDEQFF
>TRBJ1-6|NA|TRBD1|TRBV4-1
TGCGCCAGCAGCCAAGGAAACAGGGGGCATAATTCACCCCTCCACTTT
CASSQGNRGHNSPLHF
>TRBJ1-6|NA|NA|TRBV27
TGTGCCAGCAGTTTATCAGGGTTAGGTTCACCCCTCCACTTT
CASSLSGLGSPLHF
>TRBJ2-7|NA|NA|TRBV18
TGTGCCAGCTCACCACCGGACAGGGAGGGCGAGCAGTACTTC
CASSPPDREGEQYF
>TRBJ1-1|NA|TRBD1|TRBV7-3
TGTGCCAGCAGCCCCTTCCCCGGGACAGGGGGCACTGAAGCTTTCTTT
CASSPFPGTGGTEAFF
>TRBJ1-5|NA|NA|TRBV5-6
TGTGCCAGCAGCTTGGGCGGACAGTATTTCGCCCAGCATTTT
CASSLGGQYFAQHF
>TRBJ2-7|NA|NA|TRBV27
TGTGCCAGCAGCCCGACAGGAACCTACGAGCAGTACTTC
CASSPTGTYEQYF
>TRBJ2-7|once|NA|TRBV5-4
TGTGCCAGCAGCTTGGCGGGAAGCTCCTACGAGCAGTACTTC
CASSLAGSSYEQYF
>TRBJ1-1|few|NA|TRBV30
TGTGCCTGGAGTGATGGAGGGCAGAAAGCTTTCTTT
CAWSDGGQKAFF
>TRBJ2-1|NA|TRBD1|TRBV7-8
TGTGCCAGCAGGCCGCACAGGGGGCGGTCTGAGCAGTTCTTC
CASRPHRGRSEQFF
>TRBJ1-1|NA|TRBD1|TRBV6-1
TGTGCCAGCAGTGAAGGAGACAGGGTTGTACGGACTGAAGCTTTCTTT
CASSEGDRVVRTEAFF
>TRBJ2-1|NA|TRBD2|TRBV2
TGTGCCAGCAGTGGTACGAGCGGGGGGGAGGATGAGCAGTTCTTC
CASSGTSGGEDEQFF